These T cell receptor beta chains were read from a single sample in a study of cytomegalovirus exposure and HLA in healthy donors. The protocol was immunoSEQ multiplex PCR, while the TCRdb copy is restricted to in-frame clones and leaves out a portion. The sample includes 130,000 to 150,000 clones, less than 9.5% of them seen just once. Sequenced material: PBMCs. Receptors were obtained from a male donor in good health and CMV-seronegative. Each CDR3 is given with its conserved first and last residue. Fields, in order: clone size, D gene, V gene, J gene, CDR3 DNA, CDR3 protein. A D gene is named only where the DNA matches it firmly. Clone size is given for some rows only: seen once, a few or many times, or a class if the clone is expanded.

-	TRBD2	TRBV5-4	TRBJ2-3	TGTGCCAGCAGCTTGGGTGGCGAGCGGGGGGGCCTGCGAGATACGCAGTATTTT	CASSLGGERGGLRDTQYF
-	TRBD1	TRBV19	TRBJ1-1	TGTGCCAGTAGTACGGACAGGGCGAACACTGAAGCTTTCTTT	CASSTDRANTEAFF
-	TRBD1	TRBV19	TRBJ2-2	TGTGCCAGTTTGAACAGGGGGGTGTCCGGGGAGCTGTTTTTT	CASLNRGVSGELFF
few	-	TRBV6-1	TRBJ1-2	TGTGCCAGCAGCAACAGGGATGGTTACACCTTC	CASSNRDGYTF
-	-	TRBV19	TRBJ2-3	TGTGCCAGTGCAGGGTTTTGGGCAGATACGCAGTATTTT	CASAGFWADTQYF
few	TRBD1	TRBV9	TRBJ2-2	TGTGCCAGCAGCGTAGCTTTGGGACAGGGGGTTCCCGGGGAGCTGTTTTTT	CASSVALGQGVPGELFF
-	-	TRBV19	TRBJ2-7	TGTGCCAGTAGTATAATAGAGCGCGACCAGCAGTACTTC	CASSIIERDQQYF
-	-	TRBV27	TRBJ2-3	TGTGCCAGCAGTCGCCTGGGACCCCAGGGGCCAGATACGCAGTATTTT	CASSRLGPQGPDTQYF
-	-	TRBV6-6	TRBJ2-2	TGTGCCAGCAGGAGGCCAGCCATGGACACCGGGGAGCTGTTTTTT	CASRRPAMDTGELFF
-	-	TRBV7-2	TRBJ1-5	TGTGCCAGCAGCTCCCTTTTTCTCGGTCAGCCCCAGCATTTT	CASSSLFLGQPQHF
-	-	TRBV6-6	TRBJ2-5	TGTGCCAGCAGTTACCGGACTACCTCGGGGACCCAGTACTTC	CASSYRTTSGTQYF
few	-	TRBV7-9	TRBJ2-3	TGTGCCAGCAGGTCCCCCGGAGAAGATACGCAGTATTTT	CASRSPGEDTQYF
-	-	TRBV9	TRBJ2-1	TGTGCCAGCAGCGTAGCCCGTGCGGGTGAGCAGTTCTTC	CASSVARAGEQFF
-	-	TRBV18	TRBJ2-3	TGTGCCAGCTCACCATTAGAGGGCTCCGGCACAGATACGCAGTATTTT	CASSPLEGSGTDTQYF
-	TRBD2	TRBV28	TRBJ2-7	TGTGCCAGCAGAAACCACCATAGGACTAGCGCCACGGGCCGCCACGAGCAGTACTTC	CASRNHHRTSATGRHEQYF
-	-	TRBV9	TRBJ2-1	TGTGCCAGCAGCTCCCTTTCCGGACTCATCGACCCTAGCTCCTACAATGAGCAGTTCTTC	CASSSLSGLIDPSSYNEQFF
-	TRBD2	TRBV5-6	TRBJ2-5	TGTGCCAGCAGCTTGGAACTAGCGGGAGGACAAGAGACCCAGTACTTC	CASSLELAGGQETQYF
few	TRBD2	TRBV30	TRBJ2-7	TGTGCCTGGAGTGTACGGGGAGTTGGAGGGAGGGCGTCCGAGCAGTACTTC	CAWSVRGVGGRASEQYF
few	-	TRBV9	TRBJ2-5	TGTGCCAGCAGCCTCCCCGAGGGTAGCGGAGCCCCGTACCAAGAGACCCAGTACTTC	CASSLPEGSGAPYQETQYF
-	TRBD1	TRBV5-6	TRBJ2-5	TGTGCCAGCAGCCCGGACAGGGGCGGGTTTGGAAAGACCCAGTACTTC	CASSPDRGGFGKTQYF
-	TRBD2	TRBV7-2	TRBJ2-3	TGTGCCAGCAGCTCCCCGTCTAGCGGGAGGCAGTATTTT	CASSSPSSGRQYF
-	-	TRBV7-2	TRBJ2-1	TGTGCCAGCAGCTTAAGTGACTTTGCGGAATACAATGAGCAGTTCTTC	CASSLSDFAEYNEQFF
few	-	TRBV28	TRBJ1-2	TGTGCCAGCAGTCTCCAGAGGGTGAGGTATGGCTACACCTTC	CASSLQRVRYGYTF
-	-	TRBV5-1	TRBJ2-2	TGCGCCAGCAGCTTGGAGCCTGGGAACACCGGGGAGCTGTTTTTT	CASSLEPGNTGELFF
-	TRBD1	TRBV9	TRBJ2-5	TGTGCCAGCAGCACTTGGGACAGCCGTCATCCAGGGACCCAGTACTTC	CASSTWDSRHPGTQYF
few	TRBD2	TRBV10-3	TRBJ2-1	TGTGCCATCAGACTAGCGGGAGACTACAATGAGCAGTTCTTC	CAIRLAGDYNEQFF
few	-	TRBV7-2	TRBJ2-3	TGTGCCAGCAGCCCGACAAGCTTCCACACAGATACGCAGTATTTT	CASSPTSFHTDTQYF
few	TRBD1	TRBV19	TRBJ1-6	TGTGCCAGTAGTATAGCTGGGACAGAGAATTCACCCCTCCACTTT	CASSIAGTENSPLHF
few	TRBD2	TRBV29-1	TRBJ2-1	TGCAGCGTCGCTCGGGACTACCAAAAGGGTGAGCAGTTCTTC	CSVARDYQKGEQFF
few	-	TRBV29-1	TRBJ1-1	TGCAGCGTTGTAGGAGGGATGAACACTGAAGCTTTCTTT	CSVVGGMNTEAFF
-	-	TRBV6-6	TRBJ1-1	TGTGCCAGCAGTTTCTCCCCCGGGGTGAACACTGAAGCTTTCTTT	CASSFSPGVNTEAFF
-	-	TRBV4-1	TRBJ1-2	TGCGCCAGCAGCCAAGTCCTCCGTACAGGGAAGGGGGATCATGGCTACACCTTC	CASSQVLRTGKGDHGYTF
-	TRBD1	TRBV5-1	TRBJ2-5	TGCGCCAGCAGCTTGACAGGGGCAGACGAGACCCAGTACTTC	CASSLTGADETQYF
-	TRBD1	TRBV13	TRBJ2-7	TGTGCCAGCAGCCGTGGACAGGGCCACGAGCAGTACTTC	CASSRGQGHEQYF
few	-	TRBV2	TRBJ2-7	TGTGCCAGCACAGGACAGACCTACGAGCAGTACTTC	CASTGQTYEQYF
-	TRBD2	TRBV7-9	TRBJ2-1	TGTGCCAGCAGCTTAGGGAGTGGCGGGAGGCCCCCGTTTTACAATGAGCAGTTCTTC	CASSLGSGGRPPFYNEQFF
few	TRBD1	TRBV5-1	TRBJ1-1	TGCGCCAGCAGCTTAATGGGACAGGGGAACACTGAAGCTTTCTTT	CASSLMGQGNTEAFF
-	-	TRBV30	TRBJ1-5	TGTGCCTGGAGTCGGGGGAGCAGGCCCCAGCATTTT	CAWSRGSRPQHF
few	-	TRBV19	TRBJ1-4	TGTGCCAGTAGTAGCCTAAATGAAAAACTGTTTTTT	CASSSLNEKLFF
-	TRBD1	TRBV14	TRBJ1-3	TGTGCCAGCAGCCAAGCCCGACAGGGCGCCCGGTCTGGAAACACCATATATTTT	CASSQARQGARSGNTIYF
-	-	TRBV28	TRBJ2-1	TGTGCCAGCAGCTCCCCGACAGCGTCCTCCTACAATGAGCAGTTCTTC	CASSSPTASSYNEQFF
few	-	TRBV11-3	TRBJ1-1	TGTGCCAGCAGCTTAGACGGTGTGACTGAAGCTTTCTTT	CASSLDGVTEAFF
few	-	TRBV6-5	TRBJ2-5	TGTGCCAGCAGTTACTCTGGCGGGGCGAACCAAGAGACCCAGTACTTC	CASSYSGGANQETQYF
-	-	TRBV6-5	TRBJ2-7	TGTGCCAGCAGTGACGTGGGCAGGGTCTACGAGCAGTACTTC	CASSDVGRVYEQYF
-	-	TRBV7-9	TRBJ1-1	TGTGCCAGCAGCTTAGCAGGCGGAAGAGGCAACACTGAAGCTTTCTTT	CASSLAGGRGNTEAFF
-	-	TRBV25-1	TRBJ2-3	TGTGCCAGCAAATCGGCGGGTGGGCCCCATAAATACACAGATACGCAGTATTTT	CASKSAGGPHKYTDTQYF
-	TRBD1	TRBV2	TRBJ1-4	TGTGCCAGCATCCAAATGGGACAGGGAGCTAATGAAAAACTGTTTTTT	CASIQMGQGANEKLFF
few	TRBD1	TRBV6-1	TRBJ1-1	TGTGCCAGCAGTGCCGACCGGGACAGGGAAGCTTTCTTT	CASSADRDREAFF
-	-	TRBV14	TRBJ2-1	TGTGCCAGCAGCCAAGGCGGGATAGGCGAGCAGTTCTTC	CASSQGGIGEQFF
-	TRBD1	TRBV30	TRBJ1-5	TGTGCCTGGGACAGGGATGGGCAGCCCCAGCATTTT	CAWDRDGQPQHF
few	TRBD1	TRBV6-4	TRBJ2-1	TGTGCCAGCAGCCCGCAGGGGGTCTCCTACAATGAGCAGTTCTTC	CASSPQGVSYNEQFF
few	TRBD1	TRBV28	TRBJ1-2	TGTGCCAGCAGTTTAGGGACAGCCTACTATGGCTACACCTTC	CASSLGTAYYGYTF
-	TRBD1	TRBV19	TRBJ1-1	TGTGCCAGTAGGGACAGGGTTTGGGACACTGAAGCTTTCTTT	CASRDRVWDTEAFF
-	-	TRBV4-2	TRBJ1-5	TGTGCCAGCAGCCAAAGAGCCAGCGGCAATCAGCCCCAGCATTTT	CASSQRASGNQPQHF
few	-	TRBV18	TRBJ2-6	TGTGCCAGCTCACCATTTGGGCAGGCTGGGGCCAACGTCCTGACTTTC	CASSPFGQAGANVLTF
few	-	TRBV7-8	TRBJ1-5	TGTGCCAGCAGCCCCGACAGGCGGAATCAGCCCCAGCATTTT	CASSPDRRNQPQHF
-	-	TRBV27	TRBJ2-7	TGTGCCAGCAGATACGGTGTGGGGGGTCAGCAGTACTTC	CASRYGVGGQQYF
-	-	TRBV2	TRBJ2-5	TGTGCCAGCAGGAGAGAGACCCAGTACTTC	CASRRETQYF
few	-	TRBV7-3	TRBJ2-2	TGTGCCAGCAGTCGTTCCCCAGGGGTCGGCGGGGAGCTGTTTTTT	CASSRSPGVGGELFF
-	-	TRBV28	TRBJ2-6	TGTGCCAGCAGTTTAAACGCAGGGTCCCGAGGAGGGGCCAACGTCCTGACTTTC	CASSLNAGSRGGANVLTF